The rows below give T cell receptor beta chains drawn from one sample of a study of T-cell memory formation after mild COVID-19. One entry per CDR3 protein results from TCRdb running MiXCR on the 5' RACE reads. The top ten clones hold 2.5% to 3.5% of a sample with fewer than 250,000 distinct CDR3 sequences, more than 9% of them seen once. Sequencing was done on a sample of PBMCs or a T cell subset sorted from them (not recorded which). These receptors were obtained from a man between 18 and 35 years old who had mild COVID-19 (a few samples of this study predate the infection). Cell type and time point are not known. Both conserved end residues are part of each CDR3. The D gene is left open where the match is weak. Only part of the rows carry a size: once, few, many, or a class if the clone is expanded.

d_call | j_call | v_call | clone_size | cdr3_nt | cdr3_aa
TRBD1 | TRBJ2-7 | TRBV7-9 | few | TGTGCCAGCAGTTTCGGGGCAAAGACAGGGTTGGGCGAGCAGTACTTC | CASSFGAKTGLGEQYF
TRBD2 | TRBJ2-3 | TRBV10-3 | few | TGTGCCATCAGTGTACGTAGCGGGGGGGGCACAGATACGCAGTATTTT | CAISVRSGGGTDTQYF
- | TRBJ1-5 | TRBV20-1 | few | TGCAGTGCTCGTGGAGGGACGGATATTAAGCCCCAGCATTTT | CSARGGTDIKPQHF
TRBD1 | TRBJ2-7 | TRBV19 | many | TGTGCCAGTCGGCCGACAGGGCGAGGCTACGAGCAGTACTTC | CASRPTGRGYEQYF
- | TRBJ2-3 | TRBV21-1 | - | TGTGCCAGCAGCAAAATATACGGGAACCGAGATACGCAGTATTTT | CASSKIYGNRDTQYF
TRBD1 | TRBJ2-5 | TRBV5-1 | - | TGCGCCAGCAGCAAATTTCAGGGGGCGCTGGGAGAGACCCAGTACTTC | CASSKFQGALGETQYF
TRBD1 | TRBJ1-1 | TRBV5-1 | - | TGCGCCAGCAAAAAGACGTGGACAGGGGGAACTGAAGCTTTCTTT | CASKKTWTGGTEAFF
- | TRBJ2-2 | TRBV24-1 | - | TGTGCCACCAGTTCACAAGTACCGAACACCGGGGAGCTGTTTTTT | CATSSQVPNTGELFF
- | TRBJ2-3 | TRBV5-1 | many | TGCGCCAGCAGCCGCGGGCCAAACCAAGATACGCAGTATTTT | CASSRGPNQDTQYF
- | TRBJ2-5 | TRBV18 | many | TGTGCCAGCTCAACAACAGGAACGGAGGAGACCCAGTACTTC | CASSTTGTEETQYF
TRBD2 | TRBJ2-1 | TRBV23-1 | many | TGCGCCAGCAGTCAACCCCTGGGGAGCGGGGGGCTTAACAATGAGCAGTTCTTC | CASSQPLGSGGLNNEQFF
TRBD1 | TRBJ2-7 | TRBV20-1 | many | TGCAGTGCTAGACCACAGGGGGTTAAGGACGAGCAGTACTTC | CSARPQGVKDEQYF
- | TRBJ1-1 | TRBV7-2 | many | TGTGCCAGCAGCTTAGATGGGTCCACTGAAGCTTTCTTT | CASSLDGSTEAFF
- | TRBJ2-2 | TRBV7-3 | - | TGTGCCAGCAGCTTAATTCAGGGGACCGGGGAGCTGTTTTTT | CASSLIQGTGELFF
- | TRBJ2-5 | TRBV7-8 | many | TGTGCCAGCAGCTTTGACCGGGCTGCCGGAGAGACCCAGTACTTC | CASSFDRAAGETQYF
- | TRBJ1-3 | TRBV7-2 | - | TGTGCCACTAGGGCCCGCTCTGGAAACACCATATATTTT | CATRARSGNTIYF
TRBD2 | TRBJ2-1 | TRBV3-1 | - | TGTGCCAGCAGCCAGCAACTAGCGGGTCCTTCCTACAATGAGCAGTTCTTC | CASSQQLAGPSYNEQFF
- | TRBJ1-4 | TRBV9 | - | TGTGCCAGCGGACGACAGAATGAAAAACTGTTTTTT | CASGRQNEKLFF
- | TRBJ1-1 | TRBV7-2 | many | TGTGCCAGCAGCTTTCAGAGGGAGGCTTTCTTT | CASSFQREAFF
TRBD2 | TRBJ2-1 | TRBV20-1 | - | TGCAGTGCTAGTCGACTAGCGGGGAGCTCCTACAATGAGCAGTTCTTC | CSASRLAGSSYNEQFF
TRBD1 | TRBJ2-7 | TRBV4-2 | few | TGTGCCAGCCGACAGGGGGGCTCCTACGAGCAGTACTTC | CASRQGGSYEQYF
- | TRBJ2-3 | TRBV6-6 | few | TGTGCCAGCTTGGTATCGGGGGCCCTCCCACATACGCAGTATTTT | CASLVSGALPHTQYF
- | TRBJ2-5 | TRBV5-1 | - | TGCGCCAGCAGCGAGGGGTCAGAGACCCAGTACTTC | CASSEGSETQYF
- | TRBJ2-3 | TRBV6-2/TRBV6-3 | - | TGTGCCAGCAGGGGACTGACGGGGCGAGAAGATACGCAGTATTTT | CASRGLTGREDTQYF
TRBD1 | TRBJ1-2 | TRBV20-1 | - | TGCAGTGCCGGGACAGTAGCTAACTATGGCTACACCTTC | CSAGTVANYGYTF
TRBD2 | TRBJ2-3 | TRBV5-1 | - | TGCGCCAGCAGCTCAGGGACTAATAGGGATACGCAGTATTTT | CASSSGTNRDTQYF
- | TRBJ2-2 | TRBV6-5 | few | TGTGCCAGCCGGGGGACAGTGAACACCGGGGAGCTGTTTTTT | CASRGTVNTGELFF
TRBD1 | TRBJ1-6 | TRBV12-3/TRBV12-4 | - | TGTGCCAGCAAGACTAACAGGGGTAATTCACCCCTCCACTTT | CASKTNRGNSPLHF
- | TRBJ2-3 | TRBV9 | few | TGTGCCAGCAGCAACAACCGGGACGGTTACACAGATACGCAGTATTTT | CASSNNRDGYTDTQYF
TRBD2 | TRBJ2-5 | TRBV4-2 | - | TGTGCCAGCAGCCCCGTCGCCCGGGGCGGGGGGGACCAAGAGACCCAGTACTTC | CASSPVARGGGDQETQYF
- | TRBJ1-1 | TRBV24-1 | few | TGTGCCACCAGGACTAATGACAGGAACACTGAAGCTTTCTTT | CATRTNDRNTEAFF
TRBD1 | TRBJ1-5 | TRBV24-1 | - | TGTGCCACCAGTGATCGGGACAGGGGATTCAATCAGCCCCAGCATTTT | CATSDRDRGFNQPQHF
- | TRBJ2-4 | TRBV7-2 | - | TGTGCCAGCAGCCTAAAGAGCGGGGCCAAAAACATTCAGTACTTC | CASSLKSGAKNIQYF
TRBD2 | TRBJ2-1 | TRBV6-2/TRBV6-3 | - | TGTGCCAGCAGTTACCACCGGACTAGCGGGGTAAAGTCCTACAATGAGCAGTTCTTC | CASSYHRTSGVKSYNEQFF
TRBD1 | TRBJ2-1 | TRBV12-3/TRBV12-4 | few | TGTGCCAGCAGTTTACGACAGGGGAGCGATGAGCAGTTCTTC | CASSLRQGSDEQFF
- | TRBJ1-3 | TRBV20-1 | - | TGCAGTGCCACCCAACCGGGACTGACGAACTCTGGAAACACCATATATTTT | CSATQPGLTNSGNTIYF
- | TRBJ2-3 | TRBV20-1 | - | TGCAGTGCCTTATTAGATACGCAGTATTTT | CSALLDTQYF
- | TRBJ1-5 | TRBV4-3 | many | TGCGCCAGCAGCCAAGAGCTCGCCAGGTTCAATCAGCCCCAGCATTTT | CASSQELARFNQPQHF
TRBD2 | TRBJ2-5 | TRBV11-2 | - | TGTGCCAGCAGCCCAGAACTAGCGGGGAGGGTTCAAGAGACCCAGTACTTC | CASSPELAGRVQETQYF
- | TRBJ1-1 | TRBV5-1 | few | TGCGCCAGCAGCCTGTCGGCAGGACTGAACACTGAAGCTTTCTTT | CASSLSAGLNTEAFF
- | TRBJ2-1 | TRBV7-2 | - | TGTGCCAGCAGCTTAACGGCCGGGTTATATGAGCAGTTCTTC | CASSLTAGLYEQFF
TRBD1 | TRBJ1-2 | TRBV29-1 | - | TGCAGCGTCCAGGGGGACTATGGCTACACCTTC | CSVQGDYGYTF
TRBD2 | TRBJ2-1 | TRBV7-7 | many | TGTGCTAGCAGCGTAAGCGGGGGTTACAATGAGCAGTTCTTC | CASSVSGGYNEQFF
- | TRBJ2-3 | TRBV11-2 | - | TGTGCCAGCAGCCTCACGATAGATACGCAGTATTTT | CASSLTIDTQYF
TRBD1 | TRBJ2-3 | TRBV2 | - | TGTGCCAGCACCGTAGGGACAGTCACAGATACGCAGTATTTT | CASTVGTVTDTQYF
TRBD2 | TRBJ2-5 | TRBV29-1 | - | TGCAGCGTTGAAACTAGCGGAGAGACCCAGTACTTC | CSVETSGETQYF
- | TRBJ1-6 | TRBV11-2 | - | TGTGCCAGCAGCTTAGGACCGTCGGGCGGCTCACCCCTCCACTTT | CASSLGPSGGSPLHF
TRBD1 | TRBJ2-5 | TRBV14 | - | TGTGCCAGCAGCCAAGCCGTCCGGACAGGGGGGAGAGAGACCCAGTACTTC | CASSQAVRTGGRETQYF
TRBD1 | TRBJ2-3 | TRBV4-2 | - | TGTGCCAGCAGCCAAGACCCGGGACAGCTAAAGGCAGATACGCAGTATTTT | CASSQDPGQLKADTQYF
TRBD1 | TRBJ1-3 | TRBV6-5 | few | TGTGCCAGCAGTAAAATACAGGGGGCGCGTGGAAACACCATATATTTT | CASSKIQGARGNTIYF
- | TRBJ2-5 | TRBV3-1 | few | TGTGCCAGCAGCCAAGAAATTCCGGGGGAGGCGGCCCAGTACTTC | CASSQEIPGEAAQYF
TRBD1 | TRBJ2-3 | TRBV18 | few | TGTGCCAGCTCACCAGATAGGGGGCTGGCAGATACGCAGTATTTT | CASSPDRGLADTQYF
- | TRBJ2-3 | TRBV5-1 | - | TGCGCCTGCACTCCGGGACAAGACACAGATACGCAGTATTTT | CACTPGQDTDTQYF